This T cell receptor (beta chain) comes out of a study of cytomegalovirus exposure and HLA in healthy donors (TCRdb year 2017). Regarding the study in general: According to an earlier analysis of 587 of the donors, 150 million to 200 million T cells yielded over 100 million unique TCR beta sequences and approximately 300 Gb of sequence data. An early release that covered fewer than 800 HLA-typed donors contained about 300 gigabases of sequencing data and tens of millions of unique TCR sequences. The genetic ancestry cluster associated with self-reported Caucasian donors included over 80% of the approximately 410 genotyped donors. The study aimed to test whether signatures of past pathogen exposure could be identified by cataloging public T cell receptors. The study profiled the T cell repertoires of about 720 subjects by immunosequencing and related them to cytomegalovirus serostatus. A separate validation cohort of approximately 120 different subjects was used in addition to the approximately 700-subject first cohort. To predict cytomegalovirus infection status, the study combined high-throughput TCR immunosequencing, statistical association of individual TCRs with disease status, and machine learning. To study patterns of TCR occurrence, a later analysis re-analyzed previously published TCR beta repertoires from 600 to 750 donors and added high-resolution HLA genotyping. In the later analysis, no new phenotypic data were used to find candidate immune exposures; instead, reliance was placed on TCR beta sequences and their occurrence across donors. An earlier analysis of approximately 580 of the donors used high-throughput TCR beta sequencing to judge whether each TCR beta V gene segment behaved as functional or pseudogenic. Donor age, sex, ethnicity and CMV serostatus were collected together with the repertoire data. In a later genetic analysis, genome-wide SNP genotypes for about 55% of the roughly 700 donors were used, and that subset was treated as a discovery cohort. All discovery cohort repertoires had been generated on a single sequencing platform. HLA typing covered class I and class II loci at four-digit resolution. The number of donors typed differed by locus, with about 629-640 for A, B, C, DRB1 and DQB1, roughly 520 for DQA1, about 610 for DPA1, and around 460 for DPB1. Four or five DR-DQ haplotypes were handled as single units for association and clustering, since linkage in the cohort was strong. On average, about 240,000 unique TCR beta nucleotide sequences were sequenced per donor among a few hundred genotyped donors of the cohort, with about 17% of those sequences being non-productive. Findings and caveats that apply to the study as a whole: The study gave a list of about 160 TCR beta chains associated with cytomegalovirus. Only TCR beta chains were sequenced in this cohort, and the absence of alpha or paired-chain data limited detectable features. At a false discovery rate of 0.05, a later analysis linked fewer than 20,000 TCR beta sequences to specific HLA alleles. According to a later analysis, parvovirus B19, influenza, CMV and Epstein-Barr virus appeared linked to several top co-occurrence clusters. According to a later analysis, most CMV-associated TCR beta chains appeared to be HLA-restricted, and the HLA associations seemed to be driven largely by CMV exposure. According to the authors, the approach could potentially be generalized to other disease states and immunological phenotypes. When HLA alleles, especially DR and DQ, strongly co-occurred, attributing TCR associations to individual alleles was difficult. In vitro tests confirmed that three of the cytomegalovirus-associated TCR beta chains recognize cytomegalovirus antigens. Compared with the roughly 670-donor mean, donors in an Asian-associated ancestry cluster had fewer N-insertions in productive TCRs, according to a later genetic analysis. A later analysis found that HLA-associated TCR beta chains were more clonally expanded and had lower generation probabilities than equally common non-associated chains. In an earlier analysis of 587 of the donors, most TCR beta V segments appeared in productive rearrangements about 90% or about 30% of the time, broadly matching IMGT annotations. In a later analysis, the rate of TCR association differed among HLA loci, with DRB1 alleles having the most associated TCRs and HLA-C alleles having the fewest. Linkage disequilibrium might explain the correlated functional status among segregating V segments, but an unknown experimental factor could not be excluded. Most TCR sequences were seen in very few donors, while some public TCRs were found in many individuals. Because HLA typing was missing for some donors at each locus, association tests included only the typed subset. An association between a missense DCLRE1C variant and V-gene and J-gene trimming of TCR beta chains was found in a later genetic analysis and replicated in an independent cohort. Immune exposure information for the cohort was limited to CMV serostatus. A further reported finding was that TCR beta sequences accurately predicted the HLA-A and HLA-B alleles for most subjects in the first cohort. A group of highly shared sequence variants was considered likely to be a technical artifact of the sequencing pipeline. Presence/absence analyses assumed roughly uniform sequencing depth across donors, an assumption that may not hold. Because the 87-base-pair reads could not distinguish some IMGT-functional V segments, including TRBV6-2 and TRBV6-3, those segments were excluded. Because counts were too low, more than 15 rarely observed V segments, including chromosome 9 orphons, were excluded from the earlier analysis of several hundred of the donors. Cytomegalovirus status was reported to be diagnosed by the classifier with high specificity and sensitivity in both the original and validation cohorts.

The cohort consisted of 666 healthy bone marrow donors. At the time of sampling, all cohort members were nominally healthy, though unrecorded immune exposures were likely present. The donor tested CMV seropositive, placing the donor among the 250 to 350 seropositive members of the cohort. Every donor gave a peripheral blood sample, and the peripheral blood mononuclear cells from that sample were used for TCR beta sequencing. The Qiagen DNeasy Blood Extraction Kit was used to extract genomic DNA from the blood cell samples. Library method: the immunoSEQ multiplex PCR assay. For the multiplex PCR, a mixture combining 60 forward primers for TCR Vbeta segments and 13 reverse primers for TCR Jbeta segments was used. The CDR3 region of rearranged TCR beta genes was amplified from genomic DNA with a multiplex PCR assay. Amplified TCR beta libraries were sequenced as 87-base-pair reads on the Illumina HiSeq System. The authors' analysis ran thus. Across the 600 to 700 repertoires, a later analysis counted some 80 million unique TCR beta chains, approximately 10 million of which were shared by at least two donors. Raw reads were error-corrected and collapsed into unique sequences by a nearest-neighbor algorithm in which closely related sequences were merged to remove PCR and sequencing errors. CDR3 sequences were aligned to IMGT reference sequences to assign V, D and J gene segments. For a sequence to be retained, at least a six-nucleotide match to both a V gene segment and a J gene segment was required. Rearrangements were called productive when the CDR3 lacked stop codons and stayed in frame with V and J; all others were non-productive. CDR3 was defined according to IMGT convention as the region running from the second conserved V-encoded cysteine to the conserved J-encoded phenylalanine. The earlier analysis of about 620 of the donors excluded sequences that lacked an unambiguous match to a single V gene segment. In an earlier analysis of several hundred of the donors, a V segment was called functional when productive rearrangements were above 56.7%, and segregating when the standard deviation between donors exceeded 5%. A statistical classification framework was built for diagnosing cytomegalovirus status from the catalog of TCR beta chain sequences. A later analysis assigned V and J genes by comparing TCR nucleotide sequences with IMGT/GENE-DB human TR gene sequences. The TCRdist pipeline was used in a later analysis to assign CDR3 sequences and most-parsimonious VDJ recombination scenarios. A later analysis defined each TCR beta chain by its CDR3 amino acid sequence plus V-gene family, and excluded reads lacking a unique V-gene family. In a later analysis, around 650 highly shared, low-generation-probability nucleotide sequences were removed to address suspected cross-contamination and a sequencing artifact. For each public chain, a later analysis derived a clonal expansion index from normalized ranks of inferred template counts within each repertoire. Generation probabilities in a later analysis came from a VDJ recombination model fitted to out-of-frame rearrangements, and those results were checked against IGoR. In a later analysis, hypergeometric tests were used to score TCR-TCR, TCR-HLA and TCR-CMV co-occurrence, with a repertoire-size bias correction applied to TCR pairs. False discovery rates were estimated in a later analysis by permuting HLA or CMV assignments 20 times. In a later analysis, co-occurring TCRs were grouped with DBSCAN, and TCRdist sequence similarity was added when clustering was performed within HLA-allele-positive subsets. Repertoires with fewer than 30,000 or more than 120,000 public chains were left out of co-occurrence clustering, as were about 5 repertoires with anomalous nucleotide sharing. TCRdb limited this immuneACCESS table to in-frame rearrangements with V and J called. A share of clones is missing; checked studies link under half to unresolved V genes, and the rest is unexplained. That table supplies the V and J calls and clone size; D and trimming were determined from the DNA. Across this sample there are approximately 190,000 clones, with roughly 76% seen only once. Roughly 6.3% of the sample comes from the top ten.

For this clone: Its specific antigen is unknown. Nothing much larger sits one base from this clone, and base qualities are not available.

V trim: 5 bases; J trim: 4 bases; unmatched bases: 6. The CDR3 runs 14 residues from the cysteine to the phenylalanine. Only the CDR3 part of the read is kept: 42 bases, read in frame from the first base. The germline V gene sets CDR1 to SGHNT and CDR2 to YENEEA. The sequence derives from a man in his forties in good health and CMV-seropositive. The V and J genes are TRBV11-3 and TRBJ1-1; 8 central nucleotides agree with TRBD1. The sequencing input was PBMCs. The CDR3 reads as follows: CASSAGGVGTEAFF. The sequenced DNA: TGTGCCAGCAGCGCAGGGGGCGTCGGCACTGAAGCTTTCTTT. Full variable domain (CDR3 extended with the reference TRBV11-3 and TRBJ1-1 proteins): EAGVVQSPRYKIIEKKQPVAFWCNPISGHNTLYWYLQNLGQGPELLIRYENEEAVDDSQLPKDRFSAERLKGVDSTLKIQPAELGDSAVYLCASSAGGVGTEAFFGQGTRLTVV.